This TCR beta chain emerged from a study of blood T cells in healthy people across ages. This clonotype showed up just a few times. Using a J-beta primer mix together with a sample-barcoded 5' primer, a second PCR was run for about 6 to 12 cycles. Using its own MiXCR run on the 5' RACE reads, TCRdb lists one record per CDR3 protein. The data contain 1.2 million to 1.5 million distinct CDR3 sequences, around 42% of them singletons. Germline CDR1 is MNHNS and CDR2 is SASEGT. This CDR3 is built from 15 residues. V was clipped by 1 base and J by 4 bases, with 13 bases between them. Sequenced material: blood. This TCR derives from a woman under 30 in good health. V usage is TRBV6-1 and J usage is TRBJ1-2; TRBD1 is a possible D gene (6 bases). The CDR3 region is CASSEGGGAGYGYTF. The CDR3 DNA is TGTGCCAGCAGTGAAGGCGGGGGGGCCGGCTATGGCTACACCTTC.